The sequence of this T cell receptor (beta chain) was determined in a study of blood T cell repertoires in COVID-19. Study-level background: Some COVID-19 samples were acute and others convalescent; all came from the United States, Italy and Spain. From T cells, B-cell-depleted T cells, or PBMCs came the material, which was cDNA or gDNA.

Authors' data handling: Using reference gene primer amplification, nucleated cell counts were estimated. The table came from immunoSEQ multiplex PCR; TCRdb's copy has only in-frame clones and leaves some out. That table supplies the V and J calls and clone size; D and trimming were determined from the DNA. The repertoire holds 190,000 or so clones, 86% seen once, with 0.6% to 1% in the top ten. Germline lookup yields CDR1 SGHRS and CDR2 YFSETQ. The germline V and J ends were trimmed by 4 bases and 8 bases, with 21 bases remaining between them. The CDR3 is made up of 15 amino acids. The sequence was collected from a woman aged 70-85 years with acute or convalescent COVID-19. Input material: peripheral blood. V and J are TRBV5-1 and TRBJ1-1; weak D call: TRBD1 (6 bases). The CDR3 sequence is CASSVTPGHGNEAFF. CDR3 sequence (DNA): TGCGCCAGCAGCGTAACCCCGGGACACGGGAACGAAGCTTTCTTT.